This TCR beta chain was documented in a study of blood T cell repertoires in COVID-19. About the research overall: Spain, Italy and the United States supplied samples that represented acute and convalescent COVID-19. Nucleic acid was either cDNA or gDNA, and it came from T cells, B-cell-depleted T cells, or PBMCs.

Looked up from germline, CDR1 is SGHRS and CDR2 is YFSETQ. The V and J ends lost 3 bases and 7 bases respectively, with 17 bases between them. The CDR3 is made up of 15 amino acids. In the original analysis: Amplification with reference gene primers provided the estimates of nucleated cell counts. Assay: immunoSEQ multiplex PCR; the TCRdb copy retains only in-frame clones and omits some. The V and J calls and clone size come from that table; D and trimming were worked out from the DNA. The sample consists of more than 55,000 clones, approximately 82% of them appearing once. This clonotype originated in a woman aged 80 or over with acute or convalescent COVID-19. V is TRBV5-1 and J is TRBJ1-5, with D perhaps matching TRBD1 (5 bases). Sequences were obtained from peripheral blood. CDR3 protein: CASSSWGDPGQPQHF. The DNA for the CDR3 is TGCGCCAGCAGCTCGTGGGGGGACCCAGGCCAGCCCCAGCATTTT.